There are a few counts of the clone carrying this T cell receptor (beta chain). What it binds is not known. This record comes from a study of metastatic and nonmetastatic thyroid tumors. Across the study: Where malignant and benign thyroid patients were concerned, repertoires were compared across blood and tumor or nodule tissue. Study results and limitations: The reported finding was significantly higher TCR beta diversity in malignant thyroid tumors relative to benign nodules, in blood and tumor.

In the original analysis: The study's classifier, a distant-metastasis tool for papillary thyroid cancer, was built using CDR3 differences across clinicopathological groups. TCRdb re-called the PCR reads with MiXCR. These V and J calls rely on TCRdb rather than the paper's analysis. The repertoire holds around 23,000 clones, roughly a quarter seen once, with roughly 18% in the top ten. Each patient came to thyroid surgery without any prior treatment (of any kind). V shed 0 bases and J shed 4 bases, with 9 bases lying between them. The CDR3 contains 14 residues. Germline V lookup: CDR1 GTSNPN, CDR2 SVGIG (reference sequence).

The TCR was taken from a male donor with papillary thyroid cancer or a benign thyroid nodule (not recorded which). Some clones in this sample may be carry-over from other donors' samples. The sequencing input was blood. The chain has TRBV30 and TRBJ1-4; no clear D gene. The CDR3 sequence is CAWSVGRINEKLFF. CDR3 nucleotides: TGTGCCTGGAGTGTAGGTCGAATTAATGAAAAACTGTTTTTT.